The 19 T cell receptor beta chains below were found in one sample sequenced in a study of shared clonotypes between healthy human individuals (dated by TCRdb to 2018 to 2020). Library preparation was by the immunoSEQ multiplex PCR assay. The immuneACCESS repertoire file appears here via TCRdb, limited to in-frame rearrangements. These files lack a portion of the clones; in checked studies, under half of the deficit traces to unresolved V genes, and the cause of the others is not known. Recorded for this sample are some 2.3 million clones; 85% to 95% of them occurred a single time. 0.35% to 0.5% of the sample belongs to the ten largest clones. What was sequenced was naive CD4+ T cells from PBMCs. The meaning of the sample's cell subset or site label: CD45RA+ positively selected. Source of these receptors: a man between 18 and 35 years old in good health. Some clones in this sample may be carry-over from other donors' samples.

The chain combines TRBV12-5 with TRBJ2-2; 9 nucleotides line up with TRBD1. Germline trimming cut 6 bases from V and 3 bases from J; bases unmatched to any gene: 5. There are 15 residues in the CDR3. Germline CDR1 and CDR2: LGHNT and FRNRAP. The CDR3 DNA sequence: TGTGCTAGTGGCAAAGGGACAGGGTACACCGGGGAGCTGTTTTTT. The encoded protein is CASGKGTGYTGELFF. The variable domain in full, with the rest retrieved from reference TRBV12-5 and TRBJ2-2, is DARVTQTPRHKVTEMGQEVTMRCQPILGHNTVFWYRQTMMQGLELLAYFRNRAPLDDSGMPKDRFSAEMPDATLATLKIQPSEPRDSAVYFCASGKGTGYTGELFFGEGSRLTVL.

This clone was seen just once. The V gene is TRBV28, the J gene TRBJ2-3; 9 nucleotides line up with TRBD1. From germline, CDR1 is MDHEN and CDR2 SYDVKM. The ends lost 8 bases at V and 11 bases at J; junction bases unmatched: 14. This CDR3 is 14 amino acids long. CDR3 nucleotide sequence: TGTGCCAGCTGCCTTGGGACAGGGACAGTAAGGCAGTATTTT. Encoded protein: CASCLGTGTVRQYF.

The rearrangement uses TRBV28 and TRBJ2-7; tentative D call: TRBD1 (6 bases). Trimming removed 5 bases from V and 0 bases from J, with 14 bases in between. The CDR3 is 15 residues long. Germline CDR1 MDHEN, CDR2 SYDVKM. CDR3 coding DNA: TGTGCCAGCAGTCCCCGGGACATCGGCTCCTACGAGCAGTACTTC. It translates to CASSPRDIGSYEQYF.

The chain employs TRBV7-2 and TRBJ2-7; D ambiguous. The CDR3 has 13 amino acids. The ends were cut back, 1 base at V and 1 base at J, with 5 bases in the middle. CDR1 is SGHTA, CDR2 FQGNSA, per germline. Here the CDR3 reads CASSLERSYEQYF. The CDR3 coding sequence is TGTGCCAGCAGCTTAGAAAGATCCTACGAGCAGTACTTC.

The chain combines TRBV20-1 with TRBJ2-4; D unclear. The germline V gene encodes CDR1 DFQATT and CDR2 SNEGSKA (reference sequence). The CDR3 length is 11 residues. V was clipped by 3 bases and J by 10 bases, with 10 bases between them. The DNA of the CDR3 is TGCAGTGCTAGTCCCAGCGCTATTCAGTACTTC. As protein: CSASPSAIQYF.

The J gene is TRBJ1-2, the V gene TRBV5-5, with D hard to call. The germline V gene has CDR1 SGHKS and CDR2 YYEKEE (reference sequence). The CDR3 extends over 15 amino acids. V lost 0 bases and J 8 bases, leaving 17 bases between the germline ends. The CDR3 region has the DNA TGTGCCAGCAGCTTGGGTCAGGCCGGGCCCCGAGGCTACACCTTC. It translates to CASSLGQAGPRGYTF.

This clone was detected only once. V gene TRBV5-1 combines with J gene TRBJ2-7; 7 nucleotides agree with TRBD1. Germline CDR1 SGHRS, CDR2 YFSETQ. The CDR3 is 17 residues long. V shed 0 bases, J shed 5 bases, and the junction held 14 bases outside the gene matches. The CDR3 reads CASSLGPEGGGLNEQYF. In DNA, the CDR3 is TGCGCCAGCAGCTTGGGACCAGAAGGGGGCGGTCTGAACGAGCAGTACTTC. The full variable domain, with the rest looked up from reference TRBV5-1 and TRBJ2-7, is KAGVTQTPRYLIKTRGQQVTLSCSPISGHRSVSWYQQTPGQGLQFLFEYFSETQRNKGNFPGRFSGRQFSNSRSEMNVSTLELGDSALYLCASSLGPEGGGLNEQYFGPGTRLTVT.

This sequence joins TRBV9 and TRBJ1-5; maybe TRBD1 (6 bases). The CDR3 sequence is 12 residues long. The germline CDR1 and CDR2 sequences are SGDLS and YYNGEE. V lost 4 bases and J lost 15, with 17 bases in between. The CDR3 DNA sequence: TGTGCCAGCAGCCAGGGCCCGGGGGCGCTGCATTTT. Protein product: CASSQGPGALHF.

The chain is built from TRBV9 and TRBJ1-1; unclear D gene. V was cut by 6 bases and J by 1 base, with 16 bases left in between. Germline V gives CDR1 SGDLS, CDR2 YYNGEE. The CDR3 covers 15 residues. In DNA form, the CDR3 reads TGTGCCAGCAACCGTTGGGCATCGGGGAACACTGAAGCTTTCTTT. It translates to CASNRWASGNTEAFF.

A few counts support this clone. The V call is TRBV10-3, the J call TRBJ1-1, with TRBD1 as a possible D gene (5 bases). Trimming removed 7 bases at V and 3 bases at J, with 12 bases between. Germline V gene sequence: CDR1 ENHRY, CDR2 SYGVKD. There are 13 residues in the CDR3. The CDR3 loop reads CAIKGPLDTEAFF. CDR3 DNA sequence: TGTGCCATCAAGGGGCCGTTGGACACTGAAGCTTTCTTT.

V and J are TRBV5-1 and TRBJ2-3; D perhaps matches TRBD2 (6 bases). CDR1 and CDR2 (germline): SGHRS, YFSETQ. This CDR3 spans 13 amino acids. With 6 bases removed from V and 0 bases from J, the gap between germline ends came to 8 bases. The CDR3 reads CASMRGSTDTQYF. CDR3 nucleotides: TGCGCCAGCATGCGGGGTAGCACAGATACGCAGTATTTT.

V gene TRBV6-1 combines with J gene TRBJ2-2; the D gene is possibly TRBD1 (6 bases). This CDR3 is 12 amino acids long. Germline CDR1 MNHNS, CDR2 SASEGT. V was shortened by 9 bases and J by 4 bases, with 9 bases between the two germline ends. For the CDR3, the DNA is TGTGCCAGTATACAGGGCACCGGGGAGCTGTTTTTT. Its protein is CASIQGTGELFF.

The rearrangement joins TRBV7-8 to TRBJ2-7; D gene uncertain. This CDR3 contains 15 residues. The germline V gene has CDR1 SGHVS and CDR2 FQNEAQ. Trimming took 0 bases from V and 6 from J, leaving 15 bases between them. The CDR3 protein is CASSLAKVLASEQYF. In DNA, the CDR3 is TGTGCCAGCAGCTTAGCGAAGGTCCTCGCCTCCGAGCAGTACTTC.

The rearrangement uses TRBV5-1 and TRBJ2-2; 8 positions match TRBD1. The V segment lost 2 bases and the J segment 3 bases; nucleotides outside the gene matches: 3. The CDR3 has 15 amino acids. Germline V gene lookup returns CDR1 SGHRS and CDR2 YFSETQ. The CDR3 DNA sequence: TGCGCCAGCAGCTTACAGACAGGGGACACCGGGGAGCTGTTTTTT. Its translation: CASSLQTGDTGELFF.

This clone came up once. This chain links TRBV5-1 with TRBJ2-5, with 9 bases fitting TRBD1. Germline V gene sequence: CDR1 SGHRS, CDR2 YFSETQ. Trimming removed 4 bases from V and 1 base from J; junction bases left unmatched: 8. This CDR3 has 16 amino acids. The CDR3, as DNA: TGCGCCAGCAGCCTACAGGGGGCCGCAGTCCAAGAGACCCAGTACTTC. Its translation is CASSLQGAAVQETQYF.

The V gene is TRBV28, the J gene TRBJ2-1; 9 bases line up with TRBD2. V shed 8 bases and J 6 bases; nucleotides not matched to a gene: 8. CDR3 size: 14 residues. The germline CDR1 and CDR2 sequences are MDHEN and SYDVKM. The CDR3: CASLGLAGSNEQFF. CDR3 nucleotide sequence: TGTGCCAGCTTAGGGCTAGCGGGATCCAATGAGCAGTTCTTC. The whole variable domain, filled in from reference TRBV28 and TRBJ2-1, reads DVKVTQSSRYLVKRTGEKVFLECVQDMDHENMFWYRQDPGLGLRLIYFSYDVKMKEKGDIPEGYSVSREKKERFSLILESASTNQTSMYLCASLGLAGSNEQFFGPGTRLTVL.

The rearrangement joins TRBV9 to TRBJ2-3; D uncertain. Trimming left V 4 bases short and J 0 bases short, with 15 bases between. The CDR3 has 16 residues. Germline V gene data show CDR1 as SGDLS and CDR2 as YYNGEE. CDR3 coding DNA: TGTGCCAGCAGCCCCCGACGATCTTATAGCACAGATACGCAGTATTTT. Encoded protein: CASSPRRSYSTDTQYF.

The chain has TRBV28 and TRBJ2-1; 12 bases are a match to TRBD2. The V gene's germline CDR1 is MDHEN and CDR2 SYDVKM. V lost 3 bases to trimming and J lost 9 bases; unmatched junction nucleotides: 6. The CDR3 contains 15 residues. The CDR3 region is CASSFYASGRGEQFF. The CDR3 DNA is TGTGCCAGCAGTTTCTATGCTAGCGGGAGGGGTGAGCAGTTCTTC.

Comments on this clone: At the DNA level, this CDR3 is encoded by other sequences in the same sample as well. The chain links TRBV5-1 to TRBJ2-7; 10 bases fit TRBD1. The CDR3 loop spans 15 amino acids. With V trimmed by 0 bases and J by 3 bases, 3 bases remained unmatched. The V gene's germline CDR1 is SGHRS and CDR2 YFSETQ. The CDR3 nucleotides read TGCGCCAGCAGCTTGGGAGGGGACAGGGGCTACGAGCAGTACTTC. Residues: CASSLGGDRGYEQYF.